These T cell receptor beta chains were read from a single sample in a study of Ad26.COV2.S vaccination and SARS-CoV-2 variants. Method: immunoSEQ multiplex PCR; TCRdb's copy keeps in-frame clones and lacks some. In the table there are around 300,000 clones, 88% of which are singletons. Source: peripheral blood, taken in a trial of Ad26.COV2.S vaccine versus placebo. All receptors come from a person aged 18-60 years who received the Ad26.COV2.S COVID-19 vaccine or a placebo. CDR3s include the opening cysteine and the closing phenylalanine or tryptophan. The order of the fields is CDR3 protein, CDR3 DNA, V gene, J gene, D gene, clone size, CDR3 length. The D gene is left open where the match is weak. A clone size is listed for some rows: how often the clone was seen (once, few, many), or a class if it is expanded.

CDR3 protein: CATKTGTGNQPQHF; CDR3 DNA: TGTGCCACAAAAACCGGGACAGGGAATCAGCCCCAGCATTTT; V gene: TRBV19; J gene: TRBJ1-5; D gene: TRBD1; clone size: NA; CDR3 length: 14
CDR3 protein: CSVEGRADRGPGNTIYF; CDR3 DNA: TGCAGCGTTGAAGGCCGAGCCGACAGGGGGCCTGGAAACACCATATATTTT; V gene: TRBV29-1; J gene: TRBJ1-3; D gene: TRBD1; clone size: NA; CDR3 length: 17
CDR3 protein: CATETGDNQPQHF; CDR3 DNA: TGCGCCACTGAGACAGGGGACAATCAGCCCCAGCATTTT; V gene: TRBV23-1; J gene: TRBJ1-5; D gene: TRBD1; clone size: once; CDR3 length: 13
CDR3 protein: CASIAQGGTDTQYF; CDR3 DNA: TGTGCCAGCATAGCACAGGGGGGGACAGATACGCAGTATTTT; V gene: TRBV28; J gene: TRBJ2-3; D gene: NA; clone size: NA; CDR3 length: 14
CDR3 protein: CASSLDRVPQHF; CDR3 DNA: TGTGCCAGCAGTCTGGACCGTGTGCCCCAGCATTTT; V gene: TRBV12-3/TRBV12-4; J gene: TRBJ1-5; D gene: NA; clone size: NA; CDR3 length: 12
CDR3 protein: CASSPTITGGPDYNSPLHF; CDR3 DNA: TGTGCCAGCAGTCCAACTATTACAGGGGGCCCTGACTATAATTCACCCCTCCACTTT; V gene: TRBV6-6; J gene: TRBJ1-6; D gene: TRBD1; clone size: NA; CDR3 length: 19
CDR3 protein: CASSPGLVGSYEQYF; CDR3 DNA: TGTGCCAGCAGCCCAGGACTAGTCGGCTCCTACGAGCAGTACTTC; V gene: TRBV3-1/TRBV3-2; J gene: TRBJ2-7; D gene: TRBD2; clone size: NA; CDR3 length: 15
CDR3 protein: CASRSPTGIYEQYF; CDR3 DNA: TGTGCCAGCAGATCACCGACAGGGATCTACGAGCAGTACTTC; V gene: TRBV5-8; J gene: TRBJ2-7; D gene: TRBD1; clone size: few; CDR3 length: 14
CDR3 protein: CASSSSGLASNEQFF; CDR3 DNA: TGTGCCAGCAGTTCCTCAGGACTAGCGTCCAATGAGCAGTTCTTC; V gene: TRBV28; J gene: TRBJ2-1; D gene: TRBD2; clone size: NA; CDR3 length: 15
CDR3 protein: CAIMAGPGGTEAFF; CDR3 DNA: TGTGCCATCATGGCAGGTCCGGGGGGCACTGAAGCTTTCTTT; V gene: TRBV10-3; J gene: TRBJ1-1; D gene: NA; clone size: NA; CDR3 length: 14
CDR3 protein: CASSPGTGGLQETQYF; CDR3 DNA: TGTGCCAGCTCACCTGGGACAGGGGGCCTTCAAGAGACCCAGTACTTC; V gene: TRBV18; J gene: TRBJ2-5; D gene: TRBD1; clone size: NA; CDR3 length: 16
CDR3 protein: CASSSSSGRSPVYEQYF; CDR3 DNA: TGTGCCAGCAGCTCCTCTAGCGGGAGATCGCCGGTGTACGAGCAGTACTTC; V gene: TRBV7-2; J gene: TRBJ2-7; D gene: TRBD2; clone size: few; CDR3 length: 17
CDR3 protein: CASSQEVQNTEAFF; CDR3 DNA: TGCGCCAGCAGCCAAGAAGTGCAGAACACTGAAGCTTTCTTT; V gene: TRBV4-3; J gene: TRBJ1-1; D gene: NA; clone size: NA; CDR3 length: 14
CDR3 protein: CAIRGDANTGELFF; CDR3 DNA: TGTGCCATCAGGGGGGACGCGAACACCGGGGAGCTGTTTTTT; V gene: TRBV10-3; J gene: TRBJ2-2; D gene: NA; clone size: NA; CDR3 length: 14
CDR3 protein: CASSSLGGQGLNTEAFF; CDR3 DNA: TGTGCCAGCAGCTCCCTTGGGGGACAGGGATTGAACACTGAAGCTTTCTTT; V gene: TRBV7-3; J gene: TRBJ1-1; D gene: TRBD1; clone size: NA; CDR3 length: 17
CDR3 protein: CASSLSRGQGGLAGKHNEQFF; CDR3 DNA: TGTGCCAGCAGTTTGTCCCGGGGACAGGGCGGACTAGCGGGTAAACACAATGAGCAGTTCTTC; V gene: TRBV28; J gene: TRBJ2-1; D gene: TRBD2; clone size: NA; CDR3 length: 21
CDR3 protein: CASSLSGGGTQYF; CDR3 DNA: TGTGCCAGCAGCTTATCCGGAGGGGGGACCCAGTACTTC; V gene: TRBV7-9; J gene: TRBJ2-5; D gene: NA; clone size: NA; CDR3 length: 13
CDR3 protein: CSAGDNEQFF; CDR3 DNA: TGCAGTGCTGGTGACAATGAGCAGTTCTTC; V gene: TRBV20-1; J gene: TRBJ2-1; D gene: NA; clone size: NA; CDR3 length: 10
CDR3 protein: CASSLIGDRGDTEAFF; CDR3 DNA: TGCGCCAGCAGCTTGATTGGGGACAGGGGGGACACTGAAGCTTTCTTT; V gene: TRBV5-1; J gene: TRBJ1-1; D gene: TRBD1; clone size: NA; CDR3 length: 16
CDR3 protein: CASSTPGTDTQYF; CDR3 DNA: TGTGCCAGCAGTACACCAGGGACAGATACGCAGTATTTT; V gene: TRBV27; J gene: TRBJ2-3; D gene: NA; clone size: NA; CDR3 length: 13
CDR3 protein: CASSPQTRSYEQYF; CDR3 DNA: TGTGCCAGCAGCCCTCAGACTAGATCCTACGAGCAGTACTTC; V gene: TRBV7-2; J gene: TRBJ2-7; D gene: NA; clone size: NA; CDR3 length: 14
CDR3 protein: CASSQDDRGEAYNEQFF; CDR3 DNA: TGTGCCAGCAGCCAAGACGACAGGGGGGAGGCGTACAATGAGCAGTTCTTC; V gene: TRBV3-1/TRBV3-2; J gene: TRBJ2-1; D gene: TRBD1; clone size: NA; CDR3 length: 17
CDR3 protein: CSVDDTTSYEQYF; CDR3 DNA: TGCAGCGTTGACGACACTACTTCCTACGAGCAGTACTTC; V gene: TRBV29-1; J gene: TRBJ2-7; D gene: NA; clone size: NA; CDR3 length: 13
CDR3 protein: CASTPGLEHNEQFF; CDR3 DNA: TGTGCCAGCACCCCGGGACTAGAACACAATGAGCAGTTCTTC; V gene: TRBV7-3; J gene: TRBJ2-1; D gene: TRBD2; clone size: NA; CDR3 length: 14
CDR3 protein: CATQWQGAGNEQFF; CDR3 DNA: TGTGCCACCCAGTGGCAGGGGGCGGGGAATGAGCAGTTCTTC; V gene: TRBV19; J gene: TRBJ2-1; D gene: TRBD1; clone size: NA; CDR3 length: 14
CDR3 protein: CASGLVPLVTLNTEAFF; CDR3 DNA: TGTGCTAGTGGTTTGGTGCCGTTGGTGACCCTGAACACTGAAGCTTTCTTT; V gene: TRBV12-5; J gene: TRBJ1-1; D gene: NA; clone size: NA; CDR3 length: 17
CDR3 protein: CASTRGGGQPQHF; CDR3 DNA: TGTGCCAGCACCCGCGGGGGTGGTCAGCCCCAGCATTTT; V gene: TRBV28; J gene: TRBJ1-5; D gene: NA; clone size: NA; CDR3 length: 13
CDR3 protein: CASGGGLNTEAFF; CDR3 DNA: TGTGCCAGCGGCGGAGGTTTGAACACTGAAGCTTTCTTT; V gene: TRBV6-5; J gene: TRBJ1-1; D gene: NA; clone size: NA; CDR3 length: 13
CDR3 protein: CASGPGTGRVQPQHF; CDR3 DNA: TGTGCTAGTGGTCCAGGGACAGGTCGCGTTCAGCCCCAGCATTTT; V gene: TRBV12-5; J gene: TRBJ1-5; D gene: TRBD1; clone size: NA; CDR3 length: 15
CDR3 protein: CASSLEYHEQYF; CDR3 DNA: TGTGCCAGCAGCTTAGAGTACCACGAGCAGTACTTC; V gene: TRBV7-9; J gene: TRBJ2-7; D gene: NA; clone size: few; CDR3 length: 12
CDR3 protein: CASSYSDGRYNEQFF; CDR3 DNA: TGTGCCAGCAGTTACAGCGACGGGAGATACAATGAGCAGTTCTTC; V gene: TRBV6-5; J gene: TRBJ2-1; D gene: NA; clone size: few; CDR3 length: 15
CDR3 protein: CASRPEQGAGVGTEAFF; CDR3 DNA: TGTGCCAGCAGACCCGAACAGGGGGCTGGGGTTGGCACTGAAGCTTTCTTT; V gene: TRBV5-6; J gene: TRBJ1-1; D gene: TRBD1; clone size: once; CDR3 length: 17
CDR3 protein: CASCSDGRYSPLHF; CDR3 DNA: TGTGCCAGCTGTAGCGACGGAAGATATTCACCCCTCCACTTT; V gene: TRBV25-1; J gene: TRBJ1-6; D gene: NA; clone size: NA; CDR3 length: 14
CDR3 protein: CASSQDRRQGPYNSPLHF; CDR3 DNA: TGTGCCAGCAGCCAAGATCGTAGGCAGGGCCCCTATAATTCACCCCTCCACTTT; V gene: TRBV4-2; J gene: TRBJ1-6; D gene: NA; clone size: NA; CDR3 length: 18
CDR3 protein: CASSSGQSSYEQYF; CDR3 DNA: TGTGCCAGCAGCTCTGGACAGAGCTCCTACGAGCAGTACTTC; V gene: TRBV7-3; J gene: TRBJ2-7; D gene: NA; clone size: NA; CDR3 length: 14
CDR3 protein: CASSSKETQYF; CDR3 DNA: TGTGCCAGCAGCTCCAAAGAGACCCAGTACTTC; V gene: TRBV11-1; J gene: TRBJ2-5; D gene: NA; clone size: NA; CDR3 length: 11
CDR3 protein: CASSWGQEAGYEQYF; CDR3 DNA: TGTGCCAGCAGTTGGGGACAGGAAGCCGGCTACGAGCAGTACTTC; V gene: TRBV28; J gene: TRBJ2-7; D gene: TRBD1; clone size: NA; CDR3 length: 15
CDR3 protein: CASSRDSVYEQYF; CDR3 DNA: TGTGCCAGCAGCCGGGACTCCGTTTACGAGCAGTACTTC; V gene: TRBV2; J gene: TRBJ2-7; D gene: NA; clone size: NA; CDR3 length: 13
CDR3 protein: CASSPQWTNTEAFF; CDR3 DNA: TGTGCCAGCAGCCCGCAGTGGACTAACACTGAAGCTTTCTTT; V gene: TRBV7-2; J gene: TRBJ1-1; D gene: NA; clone size: NA; CDR3 length: 14
CDR3 protein: CSVGQRGGRTDTQYF; CDR3 DNA: TGCAGCGTTGGGCAGCGGGGGGGCAGGACAGATACGCAGTATTTT; V gene: TRBV29-1; J gene: TRBJ2-3; D gene: TRBD2; clone size: NA; CDR3 length: 15
CDR3 protein: CASSLAEGETQYF; CDR3 DNA: TGTGCCAGCAGCTTGGCCGAGGGAGAGACCCAGTACTTC; V gene: TRBV5-4; J gene: TRBJ2-5; D gene: NA; clone size: few; CDR3 length: 13
CDR3 protein: CGGGGISYEQYF; CDR3 DNA: TGTGGTGGGGGTGGCATCTCCTACGAGCAGTACTTC; V gene: TRBV30; J gene: TRBJ2-7; D gene: NA; clone size: NA; CDR3 length: 12
CDR3 protein: CASSPRTGSNQPQHF; CDR3 DNA: TGTGCCAGCAGTCCCCGAACAGGGAGCAATCAGCCCCAGCATTTT; V gene: TRBV6-5; J gene: TRBJ1-5; D gene: NA; clone size: NA; CDR3 length: 15
CDR3 protein: CASSPRTSGTEAFF; CDR3 DNA: TGTGCCAGCAGTCCCCGGACAAGCGGCACTGAAGCTTTCTTT; V gene: TRBV27; J gene: TRBJ1-1; D gene: NA; clone size: NA; CDR3 length: 14